This T cell receptor beta chain was documented in a study of T-cell reconstitution after alpha-beta-depleted transplantation in children. The authors prepared the TCRbeta library with unique molecular identifiers. Each CDR3 protein is one row after TCRdb ran MiXCR on the PCR reads. The data hold just under 350,000 distinct CDR3 sequences, with 15% to 20% observed a single time. A remark on this clonotype: Its antigen is not known.

Study-level points and caveats: About two months after transplant, alpha-beta T cells reportedly came from several hundred expanded graft clones. From newly produced T cells came most of the T-cell counts and diversity one year after transplant.

This receptor was obtained from a male patient under 10 years old who had a stem cell transplant for acute lymphoblastic leukemia, so the T cells may come from the graft donor. The specimen was PBMCs, mostly from graft donor cells, collected 360 days after TCRalphabeta/CD19-depleted stem cell transplant.

CDR3 coding DNA: TGCAGTGCTAGAGCTGGAACAGTGGCCTACGAGCAGTACTTC. Protein sequence: CSARAGTVAYEQYF. The chain employs TRBV20-1 and TRBJ2-7, with D unclear. This CDR3 is 14 amino acids long. The V end was cut by 1 base, the J end by 2 bases, with 12 bases between. Per germline, CDR1 DFQATT and CDR2 SNEGSKA (reference sequence).